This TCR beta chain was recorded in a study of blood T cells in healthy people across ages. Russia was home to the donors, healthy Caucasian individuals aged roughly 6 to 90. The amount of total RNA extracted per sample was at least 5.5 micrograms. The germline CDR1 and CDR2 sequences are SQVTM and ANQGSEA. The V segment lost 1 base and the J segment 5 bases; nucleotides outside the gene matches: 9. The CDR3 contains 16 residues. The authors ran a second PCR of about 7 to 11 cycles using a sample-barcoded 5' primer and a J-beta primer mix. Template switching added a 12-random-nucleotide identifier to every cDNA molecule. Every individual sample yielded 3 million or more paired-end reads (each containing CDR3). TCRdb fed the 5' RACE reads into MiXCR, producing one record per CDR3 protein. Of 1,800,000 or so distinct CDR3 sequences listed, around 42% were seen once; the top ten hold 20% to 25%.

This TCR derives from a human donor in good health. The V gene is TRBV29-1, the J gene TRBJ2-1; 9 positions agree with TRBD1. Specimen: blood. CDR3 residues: CSVEVAQGALDNEQFF. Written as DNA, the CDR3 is TGCAGCGTTGAAGTGGCACAGGGGGCTTTGGACAATGAGCAGTTCTTC.